A single sample gave rise to the 16 T cell receptor beta chains below, sequenced in a study of TIL therapy for anti-PD-1-resistant metastatic lung cancer. This was the immunoSEQ v3 assay. Repertoires were generated with immunoSEQ multiplex PCR, while TCRdb's copy carries only in-frame clones and drops some. The sample lists 25,000 to 30,000 clones; under 80% were seen once. As to time point: pre-treatment sample, taken before nivolumab and TIL therapy. The tumor samples were excised metastases, mostly pleural nodules or supraclavicular lymph nodes. Sequencing was performed on tumor tissue, taken at baseline. These TCRs come from a woman between 30 and 80 years old with non-small cell lung cancer.

This clone was observed a handful of times. This sequence joins TRBV19 and TRBJ2-1; D unresolved. Germline values: CDR1 LNHDA, CDR2 SQIVND (reference sequence). The V gene lost 7 bases and the J gene lost 6 bases, with 16 bases spanning the gap. The CDR3 extends over 14 amino acids. The CDR3 loop reads CASNSPMRSNEQFF. The CDR3 DNA is TGTGCCAGTAACTCCCCGATGCGGAGCAATGAGCAGTTCTTC.

The chain combines TRBV5-1 with TRBJ1-4, with a weak D call TRBD1 (6 bases). Per germline, CDR1 SGHRS and CDR2 YFSETQ. The V gene lost 4 bases and the J gene lost 6 bases, with 13 bases spanning the gap. This CDR3 comprises 14 residues. CDR3 amino acids: CASSGTGWDEKLFF. CDR3 nucleotides: TGCGCCAGCAGCGGCACAGGGTGGGATGAAAAACTGTTTTTT.

The chain recombines TRBV6-5 with TRBJ1-5; 7 bases fit TRBD1. This CDR3 has 15 residues. V lost 5 bases to trimming and J lost 2 bases; unmatched junction nucleotides: 6. Germline CDR1 MNHEY, CDR2 SVGAGI. Here the CDR3 reads CASSAGGRGNQPQHF. CDR3 coding DNA: TGTGCCAGCAGTGCAGGGGGGAGAGGCAATCAGCCCCAGCATTTT.

This clone occurred once. The chain couples TRBV7-2 to TRBJ2-1; 12 bases match TRBD2. CDR3 length: 15 amino acids. Germline loops: CDR1 SGHTA, CDR2 FQGNSA. The trim removed 3 bases at V and 7 bases at J, leaving 4 bases unmatched. As DNA, the CDR3 is TGTGCCAGCAGCTTGACTAGCGGGAGTGGAAATGAGCAGTTCTTC. Encoded protein: CASSLTSGSGNEQFF.

A few counts support this clone. The chain links TRBV7-9 to TRBJ2-7; D could derive from TRBD1 or TRBD2 (6 bases each). V lost 5 bases to trimming and J lost 2 bases, with 10 bases between them. Germline CDR1 and CDR2: SEHNR and FQNEAQ (reference sequence). CDR3 size: 13 residues. CDR3 protein: CASSQRGPYEQYF. For the CDR3, the DNA is TGTGCCAGCAGCCAACGGGGGCCCTACGAGCAGTACTTC.

V and J are TRBV14 and TRBJ2-1; 9 positions match TRBD2. This CDR3 spans 22 amino acids. V lost 2 bases to trimming and J lost 4 bases; unmatched junction nucleotides: 24. Looked up from germline, CDR1 is SGHDN and CDR2 is FVKESK. The CDR3, as DNA: TGTGCCAGCAGCCAACTTTACGACGCCAACCGGGCTAGCGGGACATTGTACAATGAGCAGTTCTTC. Protein product: CASSQLYDANRASGTLYNEQFF.

The rearrangement uses TRBV6-6 and TRBJ2-7; TRBD2 might be the D (5 bases). CDR1 and CDR2 (germline): MNHNY, SVGAGI (reference sequence). Trimming stripped 8 bases from V and 7 bases from J, with 12 bases between. There are 11 residues in the CDR3. The CDR3 DNA is TGTGCCAGCGGAGGCTTCAGGGAGCAGTACTTC. Translation: CASGGFREQYF.

V usage is TRBV4-1 and J usage is TRBJ2-7; D may be TRBD1 (6 bases). V shed 6 bases and J shed 3 bases, with 12 bases lying between them. The CDR3 loop spans 13 amino acids. Per germline, CDR1 MGHRA and CDR2 YSYEKL. Here the CDR3 reads CASRPTDSYEQYF. DNA for the CDR3: TGCGCCAGCAGGCCTACGGACAGCTACGAGCAGTACTTC.

This clone was picked up a small number of times. The V gene is TRBV6-5, the J gene TRBJ2-1; D is ambiguous. CDR1 MNHEY and CDR2 SVGAGI come from the germline V gene. V gave up 2 bases and J gave up 9 bases, with 11 bases separating them. The length of the CDR3 is 13 residues. CDR3 region: CASSYPGSGEQFF. The CDR3 coding sequence is TGTGCCAGCAGTTACCCCGGGTCCGGTGAGCAGTTCTTC.

This clone was seen only once. The chain couples TRBV28 to TRBJ2-7, with D hard to call. V dropped 6 bases and J dropped 1 base, with 10 bases sitting between them. Germline V gene data show CDR1 as MDHEN and CDR2 as SYDVKM. CDR3 length: 13 amino acids. The CDR3 protein is CASSPPSSYEQYF. Here the CDR3 DNA reads TGTGCCAGCAGCCCCCCTAGTTCCTACGAGCAGTACTTC.

CDR3 nucleotides: TGTGCCCTACATCGAGTGGGACAGTTATCCGGGGAGCTGTTTTTT. This sequence encodes CALHRVGQLSGELFF. The chain couples TRBV5-4 to TRBJ2-2; 7 nucleotides match TRBD1. There are 15 residues in the CDR3. From germline, CDR1 is SGHNT and CDR2 YYREEE (reference sequence). V was pared by 10 bases and J by 6 bases, with 15 bases of the junction left unmatched.

The chain links TRBV4-1 to TRBJ1-4; TRBD1 might be the D (6 bases). V lost 1 base, J lost 6 bases, and 12 bases lay in between. Germline CDR1 is MGHRA and CDR2 is YSYEKL. The CDR3 is 15 residues long. Here the CDR3 DNA reads TGCGCCAGCAGCCAAGCCGGGACAAGAGATGAAAAACTGTTTTTT. Its translation: CASSQAGTRDEKLFF.

The chain combines TRBV5-6 with TRBJ2-3; the match to TRBD1 covers 11 bases. The CDR3 covers 14 residues. CDR1 is SGHDT, CDR2 YYEEEE, per germline. V lost 4 bases, J lost 4 bases, and 2 bases stayed unmatched. CDR3 nucleotides: TGTGCCAGCAGCGGACAGGGGGCATCAGATACGCAGTATTTT. Its translation is CASSGQGASDTQYF. The full variable domain, completed using reference TRBV5-6 and TRBJ2-3, is DAGVTQSPTHLIKTRGQQVTLRCSPKSGHDTVSWYQQALGQGPQFIFQYYEEEERQRGNFPDRFSGHQFPNYSSELNVNALLLGDSALYLCASSGQGASDTQYFGPGTRLTVL.

CDR3 nucleotide sequence: TGCAGTGCTAATAGCTACAATGAGCAGTTCTTC. Encoded protein: CSANSYNEQFF. V is TRBV20-1 and J is TRBJ2-1; the D is unclear. This CDR3 contains 11 residues. Germline loops: CDR1 DFQATT, CDR2 SNEGSKA (reference sequence). V was cut by 4 bases and J by 3 bases, with 4 bases left in between.

The chain has TRBV7-9 and TRBJ1-4; TRBD1 matches at 9 bases. V was pared by 5 bases and J by 7 bases, with 8 bases of the junction left unmatched. Germline V CDR1 and CDR2: SEHNR, FQNEAQ (reference sequence). There are 15 residues in the CDR3. This CDR3 reads CASSPRTGVSEKLFF. CDR3 bases: TGTGCCAGCAGCCCCAGGACAGGGGTCTCTGAAAAACTGTTTTTT.

This chain connects TRBV5-6 to TRBJ2-7; TRBD2 is a possible D gene (6 bases). This CDR3 has 14 amino acids. The ends were cut back, 3 bases at V and 2 bases at J, with 12 bases in the middle. CDR1 and CDR2 from the germline V gene are SGHDT and YYEEEE. CDR3 sequence reads: CASSWRDSPYEQYF. The CDR3 DNA is TGTGCCAGCAGCTGGAGGGACTCGCCCTACGAGCAGTACTTC.